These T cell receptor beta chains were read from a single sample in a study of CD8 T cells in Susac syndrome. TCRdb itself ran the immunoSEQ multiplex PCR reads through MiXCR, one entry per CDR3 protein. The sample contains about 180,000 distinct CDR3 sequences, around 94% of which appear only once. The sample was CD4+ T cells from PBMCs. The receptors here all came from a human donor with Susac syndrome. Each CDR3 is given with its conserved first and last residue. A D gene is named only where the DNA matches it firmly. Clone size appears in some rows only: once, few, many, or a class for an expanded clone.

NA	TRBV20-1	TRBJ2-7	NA	TGCAGTGCTAGAGCCCGAGACAGGGGAGGGCTCGAGCAGTACTTC	CSARARDRGGLEQYF
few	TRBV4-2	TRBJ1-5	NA	TGTGCCAGCAGCCAAGGGGTGGGGTCGCATCAGCCCCAGCATTTT	CASSQGVGSHQPQHF
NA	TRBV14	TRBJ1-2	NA	TGTGCCAGCAGCCAAGTACGGGGAAATCGTGACTATGATGGCTACACCTTC	CASSQVRGNRDYDGYTF
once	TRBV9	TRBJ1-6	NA	TGTGCCAGCAGCCTCCTTGGGGAAAATTCACCCCTCCACTTT	CASSLLGENSPLHF
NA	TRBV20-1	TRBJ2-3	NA	TGCAGTGCTAGCCCCAGGAGGGGACCGCGGGGCACAGATACGCAGTATTTT	CSASPRRGPRGTDTQYF
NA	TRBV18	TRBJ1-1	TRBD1	TGTGCCAGCTCACCACGAGGACAGGGAGGCACTGAAGCTTTCTTT	CASSPRGQGGTEAFF
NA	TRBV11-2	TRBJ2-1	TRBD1	TGTGCCAGCAGCTTAGATCGATTGAGAGGACAGGTTAAGGACAATGAGCAGTTCTTC	CASSLDRLRGQVKDNEQFF
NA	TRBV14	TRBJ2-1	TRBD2	TGTGCCAGCAGGAAGGGAGGGACTAGCGTTCCTAATGAGCAGTTCTTC	CASRKGGTSVPNEQFF
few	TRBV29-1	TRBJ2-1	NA	TGCAGCGTTGATGGGAACTACAATGAGCAGTTCTTC	CSVDGNYNEQFF
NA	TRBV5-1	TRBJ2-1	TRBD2	TGCGCCAGCAGCCTGCTCACGGGACTAGCGGGGGGAGGTGAGCAGTTCTTC	CASSLLTGLAGGGEQFF
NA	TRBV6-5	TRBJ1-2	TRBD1	TGTGCCAGCAGTTACGGGAGGGACAGGATCTATGGCTACACCTTC	CASSYGRDRIYGYTF
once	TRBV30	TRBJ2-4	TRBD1	TGTGCCTGGACAGGGGGAAACATTCAGTACTTC	CAWTGGNIQYF
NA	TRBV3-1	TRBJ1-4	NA	TGTGCCAGCAGCCGACGCGCAACTAATGAAAAACTGTTTTTT	CASSRRATNEKLFF
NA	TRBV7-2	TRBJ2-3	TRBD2	TGTGCCAGCAGCTCAAGGGCGGGGGGCACAGATACGCAGTATTTT	CASSSRAGGTDTQYF
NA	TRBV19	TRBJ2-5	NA	TGTGCCAGTAGTATAGGAGGGTACGCGGAGACCCAGTACTTC	CASSIGGYAETQYF
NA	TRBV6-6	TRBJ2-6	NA	TGTGCCAGCAGTTATCTAGCTGGGGCCAACGTCCTGACTTTC	CASSYLAGANVLTF
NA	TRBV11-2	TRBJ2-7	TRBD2	TGTGCCAGCAGCTTGGCGGGGGTGAACTACGAGCAGTACTTC	CASSLAGVNYEQYF
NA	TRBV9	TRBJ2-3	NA	TGTGCCAGCAGCGATGCTTCTAGCACAGATACGCAGTATTTT	CASSDASSTDTQYF
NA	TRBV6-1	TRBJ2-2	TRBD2	TGTGCCAGCAGCCCAACTAGCGGGGGGGCCCGTACCGGGGAGCTGTTTTTT	CASSPTSGGARTGELFF
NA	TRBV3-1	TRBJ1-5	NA	TGTGCCAGCAGCCCTACGACGGCCAGCTATCAGCCCCAGCATTTT	CASSPTTASYQPQHF
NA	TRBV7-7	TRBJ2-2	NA	TGTGCCAGCAGCTTTTCGACAGGCGACACCGGGGAGCTGTTTTTT	CASSFSTGDTGELFF
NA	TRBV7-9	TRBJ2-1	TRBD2	TGTGCCAGCAGCTTAGGCACTAGCGGGGGGAGCTCCTACAATGAGCAGTTCTTC	CASSLGTSGGSSYNEQFF
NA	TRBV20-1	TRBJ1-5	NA	TGCAGTGCAACTTCCGCGGGGGAATATAGCAATCAGCCCCAGCATTTT	CSATSAGEYSNQPQHF
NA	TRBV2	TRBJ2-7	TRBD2	TGTGCCAGCAGTGGGGTAGCGGGGGGGCTGAACGAGCAGTACTTC	CASSGVAGGLNEQYF
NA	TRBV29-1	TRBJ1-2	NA	TGCAGCGTTGAGGGCAGTAAAGCCTATGGCTACACCTTC	CSVEGSKAYGYTF
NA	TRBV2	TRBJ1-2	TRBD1	TGTGCCAGCAGGACTGAGGGGGCCGGTGGCTACACCTTC	CASRTEGAGGYTF
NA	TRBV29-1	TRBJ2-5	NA	TGCAGCGCCACCGGAGGGGGGAGAGAGACCCAGTACTTC	CSATGGGRETQYF
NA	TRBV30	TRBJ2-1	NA	TGTGCCTGGAGCCCAAGGGGTGAGGAGTTCTTC	CAWSPRGEEFF
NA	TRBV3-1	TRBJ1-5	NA	TGTGCCAGCAGCCAAGATTCGGGACGAAATGGAAGGGGCAATCAGCCCCAGCATTTT	CASSQDSGRNGRGNQPQHF
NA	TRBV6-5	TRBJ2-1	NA	TGTGCCAGCATGCAGACGTACAATGAGCAGTTCTTC	CASMQTYNEQFF
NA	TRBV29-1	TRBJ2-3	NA	TGCAGCGTTGACTCTAGCACAGATACGCAGTATTTT	CSVDSSTDTQYF